The entry below describes one T cell receptor (beta chain). What it recognizes is unknown. TCRdb re-analysed the reads in MiXCR, keeping a single row per CDR3 protein. The sample includes hundreds of thousands of distinct CDR3 sequences, under 40% of them seen just once. This record comes from a study of T cell repertoires in cytomegalovirus infection. Study-level background: Both CMV infection and a matching HLA type were indicated by public TCR beta signatures. Points from the study as a whole: What dominated the ex vivo response were HLA-C-restricted CMV-specific TCR beta clonotypes. CMV carriers with the relevant HLA were identified by cumulative public TCR beta family frequency.

With 3 bases removed from V and 3 bases from J, the gap between germline ends came to 14 bases. In germline, CDR1 is MGHRA, CDR2 YSYEKL. The CDR3 contains 15 residues. This sequence joins TRBV4-1 and TRBJ1-1, with D uncertain. The receptor comes from a human donor in good health (CMV status not recorded). Some clones in this sample may be carry-over from other donors' samples. The sample comprised PBMCs. CDR3 sequence: CASSQAREVYTEAFF. The CDR3 coding sequence is TGCGCCAGCAGCCAGGCCCGGGAAGTGTACACTGAAGCTTTCTTT.